The rows below give T cell receptor beta chains drawn from one sample of a study of cytomegalovirus exposure and HLA in healthy donors. Sequenced by immunoSEQ multiplex PCR; TCRdb stores in-frame clones only, minus some. Of approximately 270,000 clones listed, about four fifths were seen once; the top ten hold about 0.28%. Material for sequencing was PBMCs. These receptors all stem from a girl aged 2-10 years in good health and CMV-seronegative. Both conserved end residues are part of each CDR3. D genes are given only for firm matches. For some rows the clone size is stated as once, few or many, or as a class when expanded; others skip it.

d_call: TRBD2; v_call: TRBV2; j_call: TRBJ2-1; clone_size: .; cdr3_aa: CASTLLAGGHNEQFF; cdr3_nt: TGTGCCAGCACCCTACTAGCGGGGGGTCACAATGAGCAGTTCTTC
d_call: TRBD2; v_call: TRBV28; j_call: TRBJ2-1; clone_size: .; cdr3_aa: CASSPHEVAGVNEQFF; cdr3_nt: TGTGCCAGCAGTCCACATGAGGTAGCGGGAGTCAATGAGCAGTTCTTC
d_call: TRBD1; v_call: TRBV7-9; j_call: TRBJ1-1; clone_size: .; cdr3_aa: CASRPRQGTEAFF; cdr3_nt: TGTGCCAGCAGACCAAGACAGGGCACTGAAGCTTTCTTT
d_call: .; v_call: TRBV6-6; j_call: TRBJ1-3; clone_size: .; cdr3_aa: CASTWEGFGNTIYF; cdr3_nt: TGTGCCAGCACTTGGGAGGGTTTCGGAAACACCATATATTTT
d_call: .; v_call: TRBV19; j_call: TRBJ2-7; clone_size: .; cdr3_aa: CASSIRETYEQYF; cdr3_nt: TGTGCCAGTAGTATACGGGAAACCTACGAGCAGTACTTC
d_call: .; v_call: TRBV7-9; j_call: TRBJ2-3; clone_size: .; cdr3_aa: CASSLSSTDTQYF; cdr3_nt: TGTGCCAGCAGCTTATCTAGCACAGATACGCAGTATTTT
d_call: .; v_call: TRBV19; j_call: TRBJ1-2; clone_size: .; cdr3_aa: CASSNRLSLRDYGYTF; cdr3_nt: TGTGCCAGTAGTAATCGCCTTTCGCTCCGGGACTATGGCTACACCTTC
d_call: .; v_call: TRBV10-3; j_call: TRBJ1-1; clone_size: .; cdr3_aa: CAISEFLQASVNTEAFF; cdr3_nt: TGTGCCATCAGTGAGTTTCTCCAGGCGTCAGTGAACACTGAAGCTTTCTTT
d_call: TRBD1; v_call: TRBV6-5; j_call: TRBJ2-7; clone_size: .; cdr3_aa: CASSYRSGTGNYEQYF; cdr3_nt: TGTGCCAGCAGTTACCGCTCCGGGACAGGGAACTACGAGCAGTACTTC
d_call: .; v_call: TRBV5-4; j_call: TRBJ1-2; clone_size: .; cdr3_aa: CASSLAYRSNYGYTF; cdr3_nt: TGTGCCAGCAGCTTGGCATACAGAAGCAACTATGGCTACACCTTC
d_call: TRBD2; v_call: TRBV27; j_call: TRBJ2-7; clone_size: .; cdr3_aa: CASSRLARHEQYF; cdr3_nt: TGTGCCAGCAGTCGACTAGCGAGACACGAGCAGTACTTC
d_call: .; v_call: TRBV5-1; j_call: TRBJ1-2; clone_size: few; cdr3_aa: CASSLNNRFNYGYTF; cdr3_nt: TGCGCCAGCAGCCTGAATAACAGGTTTAACTATGGCTACACCTTC
d_call: .; v_call: TRBV10-3; j_call: TRBJ1-2; clone_size: .; cdr3_aa: CVIDGTPYGYTF; cdr3_nt: TGTGTCATTGACGGGACACCTTATGGCTACACCTTC
d_call: .; v_call: TRBV4-1; j_call: TRBJ2-2; clone_size: .; cdr3_aa: CASSPGTNTGELFF; cdr3_nt: TGCGCCAGCAGCCCGGGTACGAACACCGGGGAGCTGTTTTTT
d_call: .; v_call: TRBV5-1; j_call: TRBJ1-4; clone_size: .; cdr3_aa: CASRRLATNEKLFF; cdr3_nt: TGCGCCAGCAGGAGACTGGCAACTAATGAAAAACTGTTTTTT
d_call: TRBD2; v_call: TRBV6-4; j_call: TRBJ2-3; clone_size: .; cdr3_aa: CASSALAGGGTDTQYF; cdr3_nt: TGTGCCAGCAGTGCTCTAGCGGGAGGTGGCACAGATACGCAGTATTTT
d_call: TRBD1; v_call: TRBV27; j_call: TRBJ1-2; clone_size: .; cdr3_aa: CASSTRQGAPTYGYTF; cdr3_nt: TGTGCCAGCAGTACCCGACAGGGGGCTCCTACCTATGGCTACACCTTC
d_call: TRBD1; v_call: TRBV28; j_call: TRBJ1-4; clone_size: .; cdr3_aa: CASSLRSGGNEKLFF; cdr3_nt: TGTGCCAGCAGTTTAAGATCAGGGGGTAATGAAAAACTGTTTTTT
d_call: .; v_call: TRBV18; j_call: TRBJ1-1; clone_size: once; cdr3_aa: CASSPVAVAGTRNTEAFF; cdr3_nt: TGTGCCAGCTCACCCGTCGCTGTGGCCGGGACACGGAACACTGAAGCTTTCTTT
d_call: TRBD1; v_call: TRBV19; j_call: TRBJ1-5; clone_size: .; cdr3_aa: CATADRGGEPQHF; cdr3_nt: TGTGCCACGGCAGACAGGGGAGGGGAGCCCCAGCATTTT
d_call: .; v_call: TRBV6-5; j_call: TRBJ1-2; clone_size: .; cdr3_aa: CASTGIGGYTF; cdr3_nt: TGTGCCAGTACAGGGATAGGAGGCTACACCTTC
d_call: TRBD2; v_call: TRBV28; j_call: TRBJ2-5; clone_size: .; cdr3_aa: CASRTAGGPEETQYF; cdr3_nt: TGTGCCAGCAGGACAGCGGGAGGGCCGGAAGAGACCCAGTACTTC
d_call: .; v_call: TRBV6-6; j_call: TRBJ2-1; clone_size: few; cdr3_aa: CASSYSGAYNEQFF; cdr3_nt: TGTGCCAGCAGTTACTCCGGAGCCTACAATGAGCAGTTCTTC
d_call: .; v_call: TRBV19; j_call: TRBJ1-6; clone_size: .; cdr3_aa: CASSPGQFNSPLHF; cdr3_nt: TGTGCCAGTAGCCCCGGACAGTTTAATTCACCCCTCCACTTT
d_call: TRBD1; v_call: TRBV28; j_call: TRBJ1-6; clone_size: once; cdr3_aa: CASSLSTPGTGSSYNSPLHF; cdr3_nt: TGTGCCAGCAGTTTATCGACCCCCGGGACAGGGAGCTCCTATAATTCACCCCTCCACTTT
d_call: .; v_call: TRBV7-3; j_call: TRBJ2-5; clone_size: .; cdr3_aa: CASSYGGTGETQYF; cdr3_nt: TGTGCCAGCAGTTACGGGGGAACGGGAGAGACCCAGTACTTC
d_call: .; v_call: TRBV28; j_call: TRBJ2-5; clone_size: .; cdr3_aa: CASSTPGEETQYF; cdr3_nt: TGTGCCAGCAGCACCCCTGGGGAGGAGACCCAGTACTTC
d_call: .; v_call: TRBV4-1; j_call: TRBJ2-7; clone_size: .; cdr3_aa: CASSRDWPGSSYEQYF; cdr3_nt: TGCGCCAGCAGCCGCGACTGGCCAGGGTCATCCTACGAGCAGTACTTC
d_call: .; v_call: TRBV28; j_call: TRBJ1-1; clone_size: few; cdr3_aa: CASSFQGLVNTEAFF; cdr3_nt: TGTGCCAGCAGTTTTCAGGGGTTAGTGAACACTGAAGCTTTCTTT
d_call: .; v_call: TRBV2; j_call: TRBJ2-3; clone_size: .; cdr3_aa: CASSPSRGSSTDTQYF; cdr3_nt: TGTGCCAGCAGTCCCAGCCGGGGTTCAAGCACAGATACGCAGTATTTT
d_call: TRBD1; v_call: TRBV14; j_call: TRBJ1-1; clone_size: .; cdr3_aa: CASSQVGQLNTEAFF; cdr3_nt: TGTGCCAGCAGCCAGGTGGGACAGTTGAACACTGAAGCTTTCTTT
d_call: .; v_call: TRBV19; j_call: TRBJ1-1; clone_size: .; cdr3_aa: CASSHRGGTEAFF; cdr3_nt: TGTGCCAGCTCGCACCGGGGGGGCACTGAAGCTTTCTTT
d_call: TRBD2; v_call: TRBV7-9; j_call: TRBJ2-7; clone_size: .; cdr3_aa: CASSIRTSGLYEQYF; cdr3_nt: TGTGCCAGCAGCATAAGGACTAGCGGACTTTACGAGCAGTACTTC
d_call: .; v_call: TRBV9; j_call: TRBJ1-1; clone_size: .; cdr3_aa: CASSEWTANTEAFF; cdr3_nt: TGTGCCAGCAGCGAATGGACAGCGAACACTGAAGCTTTCTTT
d_call: TRBD2; v_call: TRBV28; j_call: TRBJ2-1; clone_size: .; cdr3_aa: CASSPGLAGGRNEQFF; cdr3_nt: TGTGCCAGCAGCCCGGGACTAGCGGGAGGGAGGAATGAGCAGTTCTTC
d_call: .; v_call: TRBV11-2; j_call: TRBJ2-7; clone_size: .; cdr3_aa: CASSPGAVPYEQYF; cdr3_nt: TGTGCCAGCAGCCCTGGGGCGGTACCCTACGAGCAGTACTTC
d_call: TRBD2; v_call: TRBV29-1; j_call: TRBJ2-7; clone_size: .; cdr3_aa: CSVVTSEGREQYF; cdr3_nt: TGCAGCGTTGTGACTAGCGAAGGGCGGGAGCAGTACTTC
d_call: .; v_call: TRBV6-5; j_call: TRBJ2-1; clone_size: few; cdr3_aa: CASSYPPDEQFF; cdr3_nt: TGTGCCAGCAGTTACCCCCCCGATGAGCAGTTCTTC
d_call: TRBD2; v_call: TRBV4-1; j_call: TRBJ2-7; clone_size: .; cdr3_aa: CASNRVAGDYEQYF; cdr3_nt: TGCGCCAGCAACCGGGTAGCGGGGGACTACGAGCAGTACTTC
d_call: TRBD1; v_call: TRBV28; j_call: TRBJ2-3; clone_size: .; cdr3_aa: CASSFPGTGGLDTQYF; cdr3_nt: TGTGCCAGCAGTTTCCCAGGGACAGGGGGCCTAGATACGCAGTATTTT
d_call: TRBD1; v_call: TRBV27; j_call: TRBJ2-3; clone_size: few; cdr3_aa: CASRPGQGRSDTQYF; cdr3_nt: TGTGCCAGCAGGCCGGGACAGGGGAGGTCAGATACGCAGTATTTT
d_call: .; v_call: TRBV18; j_call: TRBJ1-1; clone_size: .; cdr3_aa: CASSRTENTEAFF; cdr3_nt: TGTGCCAGCTCACGGACAGAGAACACTGAAGCTTTCTTT
d_call: TRBD2; v_call: TRBV7-9; j_call: TRBJ2-1; clone_size: .; cdr3_aa: CASSARLAGDDEQFF; cdr3_nt: TGTGCCAGCAGCGCGAGACTAGCGGGAGACGATGAGCAGTTCTTC
d_call: TRBD1; v_call: TRBV2; j_call: TRBJ1-2; clone_size: .; cdr3_aa: CASRPYKGQGEGYGYTF; cdr3_nt: TGTGCCAGCAGACCATATAAGGGACAGGGGGAGGGCTATGGCTACACCTTC